Listed below are T cell receptor beta chains from one sample, sequenced in a study of OX40 agonist ivuxolimab in advanced cancers. The assay was immunoSEQ multiplex PCR, and TCRdb's table has in-frame clones only and misses some. This table has tens of thousands of clones, more than 70% appearing once. The material was CD4+ or CD8+ T cells sorted from blood, obtained in a trial of the OX40 agonist ivuxolimab. These receptors were collected from an adult with an advanced solid tumor such as melanoma, head and neck, liver or kidney cancer. Each CDR3 is given with its conserved first and last residue. The D gene is left open where the match is weak. Expanded clones are given a class, and other clones once, few, many or no size at all.

D	size	V	J	CDR3	DNA
NA	NA	TRBV5-6	TRBJ2-7	CASSFRASSYEQYF	TGTGCCAGCAGCTTTAGGGCGAGCTCCTACGAGCAGTACTTC
TRBD2	NA	TRBV4-1	TRBJ2-1	CASSQDRAGGMNEQFF	TGCGCCAGCAGCCAAGACAGGGCGGGGGGGATGAATGAGCAGTTCTTC
TRBD1	NA	TRBV7-8	TRBJ2-7	CASSNRGPGSYEQYF	TGTGCCAGCAGCAACAGGGGGCCCGGGTCCTACGAGCAGTACTTC
NA	NA	TRBV7-9	TRBJ2-6	CASSFGGSGANVLTF	TGTGCCAGCAGCTTCGGGGGCTCTGGGGCCAACGTCCTGACTTTC
NA	NA	TRBV5-5	TRBJ1-1	CASSLAADTEAFF	TGTGCCAGCAGCTTAGCCGCTGACACTGAAGCTTTCTTT
NA	NA	TRBV15	TRBJ1-1	CATSRGGILNTEAFF	TGTGCCACCAGCAGAGGGGGGATACTGAACACTGAAGCTTTCTTT
NA	few	TRBV18	TRBJ1-5	CASSTGSEQPQHF	TGTGCCAGCTCTACGGGGTCAGAACAGCCCCAGCATTTT
TRBD1	NA	TRBV20-1	TRBJ2-7	CSGRQGLEQYF	TGCAGTGGCAGACAGGGGCTCGAGCAGTACTTC
NA	NA	TRBV1	TRBJ2-1	CTSSQPSTSGPDNEQFF	TGCACCAGCAGCCAACCCTCCACTAGCGGGCCCGACAATGAGCAGTTCTTC
NA	NA	TRBV5-1	TRBJ2-3	CASSLATWERRTDTQYF	TGCGCCAGCAGCTTAGCTACTTGGGAGCGGCGCACAGATACGCAGTATTTT
TRBD1	NA	TRBV19	TRBJ1-1	CASSIAGQGKTEAFF	TGTGCCAGTAGTATAGCTGGACAGGGAAAGACTGAAGCTTTCTTT
NA	NA	TRBV5-1	TRBJ2-7	CASSLQGWSRDPYEQYF	TGCGCCAGCAGCTTGCAGGGATGGTCACGGGATCCCTACGAGCAGTACTTC
NA	NA	TRBV6-6	TRBJ2-5	CASSQGGLEETQYF	TGTGCCAGCAGCCAGGGGGGGCTGGAGGAGACCCAGTACTTC
TRBD1	NA	TRBV19	TRBJ2-3	CASSMGQGLDTQYF	TGTGCCAGTAGTATGGGACAGGGACTAGATACGCAGTATTTT
NA	once	TRBV6-5	TRBJ1-1	CASSYWRETEAFF	TGTGCCAGCAGTTACTGGCGGGAAACTGAAGCTTTCTTT
NA	NA	TRBV2	TRBJ1-6	CASSVTSSYNSPLHF	TGTGCCAGCAGTGTGACGAGCTCCTATAATTCACCCCTCCACTTT
NA	NA	TRBV4-2	TRBJ1-4	CASSQEGKGTGNEKLFF	TGTGCCAGCAGCCAAGAAGGTAAAGGTACGGGAAATGAAAAACTGTTTTTT
NA	NA	TRBV5-6	TRBJ1-4	CASSSNEKLFF	TGTGCCAGCAGCTCTAATGAAAAACTGTTTTTT
NA	NA	TRBV7-2	TRBJ2-1	CASSVPGTYNEQFF	TGTGCCAGCAGCGTACCCGGGACTTACAATGAGCAGTTCTTC
TRBD1	NA	TRBV7-2	TRBJ2-7	CASSSGTGGLYEQYF	TGTGCCAGCAGCTCGGGCACAGGGGGCTTGTACGAGCAGTACTTC
NA	NA	TRBV6-4	TRBJ1-2	CASRRDRNYGYTF	TGTGCCAGCAGACGTGACAGAAACTATGGCTACACCTTC
TRBD1	NA	TRBV28	TRBJ1-2	CAIPRTGNYGYTF	TGTGCCATCCCCCGGACAGGAAACTATGGCTACACCTTC
TRBD1	NA	TRBV29-1	TRBJ1-1	CSAKNRGWTEAFF	TGCAGCGCCAAAAACAGGGGGTGGACTGAAGCTTTCTTT
NA	NA	TRBV6-5	TRBJ1-2	CASSYSRAGPYGYTF	TGTGCCAGCAGTTACTCGAGGGCAGGACCCTATGGCTACACCTTC